This TCR beta chain was retrieved from a study of blood T cell repertoires in COVID-19. The repertoire was sequenced with immunoSEQ multiplex PCR; TCRdb's copy has only in-frame clones and lacks some. This sample carries about 120,000 clones, 60% to 80% of them seen once, and the ten largest clones take 6.5% to 9.5%. Sample: peripheral blood. This sequence was found in a human donor in a cohort sampled during active COVID-19.

The CDR3 region is CASSEIGGSEQYF. CDR3 DNA: TGTGCCAGCAGTGAAATAGGCGGGAGCGAGCAGTACTTC. V gene TRBV6-1 combines with J gene TRBJ2-7; 7 positions agree with TRBD2. Germline V gene lookup returns CDR1 MNHNS and CDR2 SASEGT. V lost 2 bases, J lost 6 bases, and 4 bases stayed unmatched. This CDR3 is 13 amino acids long.